Below are 16 T cell receptor beta chains sequenced from a single sample in a study of T cells expressing NK-cell markers. TCRdb reworked the 5' RACE reads into one entry per CDR3 protein, no DNA. In total, the table holds some 450,000 distinct CDR3 sequences. The sample was blood T cells: a sorted CD56 or NKG2C T cell subset, CD4+ or CD8+ T cells, or bulk PBMC T cells (not recorded which). These receptors came from a woman aged 18 to 69 in good health.

This rearrangement joins TRBV12-3 or TRBV12-4 to TRBJ2-3; TCRdb returns TRBD2, unconfirmable since there is no DNA. CDR3 length: 16 amino acids. The CDR3 loop is CASSMSSGGLGDTQYF.

The CDR3 here is CASSPGRRDYNEQFF. The gene calls are TRBV12-3 or TRBV12-4 and TRBJ2-1; as DNA is missing, the TRBD1 call by TCRdb cannot be tested. CDR3 length: 15 residues.

The rearrangement joins TRBV6-1 to TRBJ2-7; TCRdb lists TRBD2, though no DNA is available to test this call. Germline V gene sequence: CDR1 MNHNS, CDR2 SASEGT. The CDR3 consists of 15 residues. CDR3 sequence: CASRLSASTTYEQYF.

This chain uses TRBV24-1 with TRBJ2-3. CDR3 length: 15 amino acids. Germline CDR1 KGHDR, CDR2 SFDVKD. The CDR3 loop reads CATSSSLASTDTQYF.

The V and J genes are TRBV15 and TRBJ2-7; TCRdb picks TRBD2, but there is no DNA to check that call. The germline V gene encodes CDR1 LNHNV and CDR2 YYDKDF (reference sequence). This CDR3 region has 16 residues. The CDR3 reads CATSTVLSSGPYEQYF.

The rearrangement joins TRBV4-3 to TRBJ1-1. The germline CDR1 and CDR2 sequences are LGHNA and YSLEER. The CDR3 runs 18 residues. CDR3 protein: CASSLNLPSDHGNTEAFF.

V gene TRBV10-2 combines with J gene TRBJ2-3; TCRdb lists TRBD2, though no DNA is available to test this call. CDR3 length: 16 amino acids. The germline gives CDR1 WSHSY, CDR2 SAAADI. The CDR3 loop is CASSEWKSGGGDTQYF.

The V gene is TRBV20-1, the J gene TRBJ2-7; TCRdb's assignment of TRBD1 cannot be checked, as there is no DNA. This CDR3 is built from 14 residues. The V gene's germline CDR1 is DFQATT and CDR2 SNEGSKA (reference sequence). The CDR3 reads CSARKNRDTNEQYF.

The chain is built from TRBV5-1 and TRBJ2-4; TCRdb's D gene call, TRBD1, goes unchecked for lack of DNA. The V gene's germline CDR1 is SGHRS and CDR2 YFSETQ. The CDR3 consists of 14 residues. CDR3 region: CASSPTGLWDIQYF. Together with reference TRBV5-1 and TRBJ2-4, the CDR3 gives the full variable domain: KAGVTQTPRYLIKTRGQQVTLSCSPISGHRSVSWYQQTPGQGLQFLFEYFSETQRNKGNFPGRFSGRQFSNSRSEMNVSTLELGDSALYLCASSPTGLWDIQYFGAGTRLSVL.

The chain is built from TRBV5-3 and TRBJ1-1; TCRdb designates TRBD1, a call that cannot be tested without DNA. TRBV5-3 counts as an open reading frame of uncertain function. This CDR3 comprises 17 residues. CDR3 in amino acids: CARSSLIPGTPNTEAFF.

The rearrangement links TRBV6-1 to TRBJ2-7; TCRdb designates TRBD1, a call that cannot be tested without DNA. Germline lookup yields CDR1 MNHNS and CDR2 SASEGT. CDR3 length equals 12 residues. CDR3 in amino acids: CASRGQIYEQYF.

The rearrangement uses TRBV29-1 and TRBJ2-2; TCRdb proposes TRBD1, but this gene call is untestable without DNA. CDR3 length equals 14 residues. In germline, CDR1 is SQVTM, CDR2 ANQGSEA. CDR3: CSVGGFPNTGELFF.

This chain connects TRBV5-1 to TRBJ1-2; lacking DNA, the TRBD1 call made by TCRdb goes unchecked. The CDR3 is 17 amino acids. In germline, CDR1 is SGHRS, CDR2 YFSETQ. CDR3 loop: CASSARDRQKSSYGYTF.

V is TRBV7-2 and J is TRBJ2-3. CDR1 and CDR2 (germline): SGHTA, FQGNSA. The CDR3 has 13 residues. CDR3: CASSLGVEDTQYF.

The chain recombines TRBV4-3 with TRBJ2-3; with no DNA, the TCRdb D assignment of TRBD1 cannot be verified. The germline V gene has CDR1 LGHNA and CDR2 YSLEER. CDR3 length equals 15 residues. The CDR3 here is CASSQEGRGPDTQYF.

V and J are TRBV6-1 and TRBJ1-2; TCRdb proposes TRBD1, but this gene call is untestable without DNA. Germline CDR1 and CDR2: MNHNS and SASEGT. The CDR3 runs to 14 residues. The chain's CDR3 is CASMRDRGVYGYTF.